The TCR beta chain described here comes from a study of T-cell reconstitution after alpha-beta-depleted transplantation in children. The germline gives CDR1 ENHRY, CDR2 SYGVKD. V gave up 5 bases and J gave up 0 bases, with 7 bases separating them. This CDR3 has 13 residues. At least ten counts were recorded for this clonotype. Unique molecular identifiers were incorporated when the TCRbeta library was constructed. Via MiXCR, TCRdb re-called the PCR reads, giving one row per CDR3 protein. This sample has roughly 300,000 distinct CDR3 sequences, with 9.5% to 10% found just once. The sample was PBMCs from the stem cell graft donor, taken from the stem cell graft. The chain links TRBV10-3 to TRBJ1-1; no definite D call. This sequence was found in a human donor who donated a stem cell graft to a child with SCID. The CDR3 region has the DNA TGTGCCATCAGTTATGCGTTGAACACTGAAGCTTTCTTT. Protein: CAISYALNTEAFF.